This T cell receptor beta chain was retrieved from a study of monozygotic twins with inflammatory bowel disease. Study-level results: A single strong clonotype or signal linked to IBD was not supported. Repertoire similarity did not separate concordant from discordant twins, possibly from limited power. Clonotypes shared with others were fewer in IBD patients than in healthy twins, especially with disease activity.

For this clonotype: No antigen is known for it.

UMIs that included a 6-nucleotide sample barcode were added by template switching, which took place during cDNA synthesis. TCRdb reanalyzed the 5' RACE reads, giving one entry per CDR3 protein sequence and no DNA. The sample table sets out around 370,000 distinct CDR3 sequences. Sequenced material: blood. The sequence came from a human donor with ulcerative colitis or Crohn's disease, or a healthy co-twin of an affected twin (not recorded which).

The CDR3 protein is CASIPLASVYEQFF. V is TRBV7-9 and J is TRBJ2-1; the D call of TRBD2 rests on TCRdb alone, since no DNA is present to check it. The CDR3 is 14 residues long. Germline assignment: CDR1 SEHNR and CDR2 FQNEAQ (reference sequence).